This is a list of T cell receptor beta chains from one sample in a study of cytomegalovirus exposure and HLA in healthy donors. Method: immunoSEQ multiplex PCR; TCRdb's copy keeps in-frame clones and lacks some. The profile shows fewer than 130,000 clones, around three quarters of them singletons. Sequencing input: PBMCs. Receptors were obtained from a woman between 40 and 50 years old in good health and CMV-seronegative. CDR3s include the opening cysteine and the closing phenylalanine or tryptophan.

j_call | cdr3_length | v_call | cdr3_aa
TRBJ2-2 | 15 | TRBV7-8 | CASRRLAGESGELFF
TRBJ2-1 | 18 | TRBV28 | CASSLLGAGGVSYNEQFF
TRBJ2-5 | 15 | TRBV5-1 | CASSVSGGGSETQYF
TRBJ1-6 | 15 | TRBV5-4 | CASSRGTGDNSPLHF
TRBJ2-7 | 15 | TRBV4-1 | CASSHTSGRAYEQYF
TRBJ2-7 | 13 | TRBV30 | CAWTNRAGAEQYF
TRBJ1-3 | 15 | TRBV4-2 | CASSKAQVSGSTIYF
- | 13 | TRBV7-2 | CASSYTRTYEQYF
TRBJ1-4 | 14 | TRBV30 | CAWSPDRGNEKLFF
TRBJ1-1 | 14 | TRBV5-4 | CASSPSGTNTEAFF
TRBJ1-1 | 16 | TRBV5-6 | CASSPEPWVGQTEAFF
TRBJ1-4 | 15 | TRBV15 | CATSRATFPREKLFF
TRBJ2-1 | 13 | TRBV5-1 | CASSLLGPGEQFF
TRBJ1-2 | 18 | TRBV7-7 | CASSRVVRVQGPYYGYTF
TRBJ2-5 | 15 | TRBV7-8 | CASSLAGQVQETQYF
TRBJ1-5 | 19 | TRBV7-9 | CSSSLGTGAGVYSNQPQHF
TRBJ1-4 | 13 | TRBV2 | CASKRDRNEKLFF
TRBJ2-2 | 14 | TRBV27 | CASRWTGTTGELFF
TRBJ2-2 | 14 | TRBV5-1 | CASSLDRAAGELFF
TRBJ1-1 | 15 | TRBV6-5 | CASSYSRVMNTEAFF
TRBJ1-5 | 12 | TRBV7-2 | CASSSDYQPQHF
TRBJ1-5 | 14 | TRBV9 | CASSAASVPQPQHF
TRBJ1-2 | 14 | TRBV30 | CAWSSPGINYGYTF
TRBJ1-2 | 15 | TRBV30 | CAWSVRGGAFYGYTF
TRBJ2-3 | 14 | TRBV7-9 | CASSTSGNTDTQYF
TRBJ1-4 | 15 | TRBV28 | CASSDRGATNEKLFF
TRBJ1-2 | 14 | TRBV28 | CAIADRGLNYGYTF
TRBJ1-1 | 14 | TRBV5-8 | CASSFYRGRSEAFF
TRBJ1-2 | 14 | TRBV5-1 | CASSSTGGEGGYTF
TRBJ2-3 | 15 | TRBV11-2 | CASSPQTGGTDTQYF
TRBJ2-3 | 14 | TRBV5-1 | CASSLSQGPDTQYF
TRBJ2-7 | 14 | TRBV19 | CASSLGLASTEQYF
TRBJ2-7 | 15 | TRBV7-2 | CASSYGGLAGVEQYF
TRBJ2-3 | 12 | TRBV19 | CATRGSTDTQYF
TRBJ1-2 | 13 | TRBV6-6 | CASSRDRDSGYTF
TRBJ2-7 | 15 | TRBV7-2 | CASSLLTEHSYEQYF
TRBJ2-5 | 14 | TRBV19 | CASSTRQGQETQYF
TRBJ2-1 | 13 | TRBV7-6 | CASSRSQGREQFF
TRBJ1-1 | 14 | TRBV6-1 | CASSERGGDTEAFF
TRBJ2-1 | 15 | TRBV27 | CASRSGTGAYNEQFF
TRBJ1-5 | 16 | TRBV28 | CASRTSGTGMDQPQHF
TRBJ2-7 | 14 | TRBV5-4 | CASSPTDSLREQYF
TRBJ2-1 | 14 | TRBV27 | CASSLTGTNNEQFF
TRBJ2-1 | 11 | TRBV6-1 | CASSAYNEQFF
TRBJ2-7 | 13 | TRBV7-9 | CASSSAGFYEQYF
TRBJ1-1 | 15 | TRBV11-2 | CASSWVTGGSTEAFF
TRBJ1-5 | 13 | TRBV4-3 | CASSLSFNQPQHF
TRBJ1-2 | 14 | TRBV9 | CASSVSPLLYGYTF
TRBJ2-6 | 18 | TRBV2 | CASRGTGGTISGANVLTF
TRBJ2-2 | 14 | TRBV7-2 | CASSLRGQAGELFF
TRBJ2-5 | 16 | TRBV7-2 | CASSSGDRGLQETQYF
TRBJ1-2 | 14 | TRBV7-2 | CASSLNPGEGGYTF
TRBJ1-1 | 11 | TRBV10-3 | CATKGDTEAFF
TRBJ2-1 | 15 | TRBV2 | CASSDRAPTYNEQFF
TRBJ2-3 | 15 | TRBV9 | CASSDGLASTDTQYF
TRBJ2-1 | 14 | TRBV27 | CASSLRGTHNEQFF
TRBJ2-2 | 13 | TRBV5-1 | CASSGTSSGELFF